This T cell receptor (beta chain) derives from a study of blood T cells in healthy people across ages. General study results and limits: It was the long-lived donors that had more naive CD4+ cells and higher diversity than aged donors. A strong correlation was found between TCR beta diversity and the percentage of naive T cells.

Primed by a sample-barcoded 5' primer and a J-beta primer mix, a second PCR proceeded for about 7 to 11 cycles. In TCRdb, the 5' RACE reads were re-called with MiXCR into one record per CDR3 protein. The top ten hold 9.4% of the sample, which has about 760,000 distinct CDR3 sequences, 20% to 25% seen once. The CDR3 spans 14 residues. Germline V CDR1 and CDR2: DFQATT, SNEGSKA (reference sequence). The germline V and J ends were trimmed by 0 bases and 2 bases, with 10 bases remaining between them. This clonotype was picked up a small number of times. Its matching antigen is unknown. The same specimen was also included in a second study, on T cells of mothers and their children. That paper states: RNA extracted was entirely used for cDNA synthesis, approximately 1.4 ug per 15 ul. Every mother produced more than 9.5 million TCR beta CDR3 reads, whereas every child provided some 3 million.

The sample consisted of blood. The chain combines TRBV20-1 with TRBJ2-5, with D perhaps matching TRBD1 (5 bases). The TCR comes from a boy between 10 and 17 years old in good health. The CDR3 sequence: CSARDGAGQETQYF. DNA of the CDR3: TGCAGTGCTAGAGATGGGGCAGGGCAAGAGACCCAGTACTTC.